This TCR beta chain derives from a study of T cell responses to AZD1222 COVID-19 vaccine. Study results and caveats: In the spike-specific TCR repertoire, nearly half reportedly target unmutated variant regions. Sampling captured repertoires only after the peak T cell response. A mostly white British donor set with more females was recruited, and clonal diversity was possibly underestimated.

V was pared by 4 bases and J by 0 bases, with 7 bases between. The CDR3 has 15 residues. The germline V gene encodes CDR1 LGHDT and CDR2 YNNKEL (reference sequence). As for this clone: The antigen is undetermined.

The method was immunoSEQ multiplex PCR; TCRdb's version includes in-frame clones alone and lacks a portion of them. The sample records nearly 35,000 clones, around 84% being singletons. This receptor was obtained from an adult who received the AZD1222 COVID-19 vaccine. This specimen was peripheral blood, taken 28 days after the second AZD1222 dose. The V call is TRBV3-1 (or the pseudogene TRBV3-2), the J call TRBJ2-6; D unclear. This CDR3 is CASSPSFSGANVLTF. The CDR3 DNA sequence: TGTGCCAGCAGCCCATCTTTCTCTGGGGCCAACGTCCTGACTTTC.